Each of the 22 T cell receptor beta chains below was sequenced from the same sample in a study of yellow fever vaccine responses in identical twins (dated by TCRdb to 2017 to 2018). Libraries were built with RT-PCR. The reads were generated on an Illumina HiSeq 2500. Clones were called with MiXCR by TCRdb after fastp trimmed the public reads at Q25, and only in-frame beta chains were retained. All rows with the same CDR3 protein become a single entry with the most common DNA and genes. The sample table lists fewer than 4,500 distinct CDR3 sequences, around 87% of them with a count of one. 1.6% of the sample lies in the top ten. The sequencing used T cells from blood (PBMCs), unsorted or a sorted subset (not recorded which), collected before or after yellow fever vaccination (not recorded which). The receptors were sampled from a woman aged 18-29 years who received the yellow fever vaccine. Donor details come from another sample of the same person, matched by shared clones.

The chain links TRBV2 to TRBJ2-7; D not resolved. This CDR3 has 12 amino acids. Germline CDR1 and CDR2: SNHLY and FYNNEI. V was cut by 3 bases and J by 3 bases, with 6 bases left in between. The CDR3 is CASSELIYEQYF. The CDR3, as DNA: TGTGCCAGCAGTGAGTTAATCTACGAGCAGTACTTC.

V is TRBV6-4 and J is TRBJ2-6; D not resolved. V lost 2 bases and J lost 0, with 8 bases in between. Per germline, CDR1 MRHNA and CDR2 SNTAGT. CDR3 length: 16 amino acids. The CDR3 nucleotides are TGTGCCAGCAGTGACAGAACCATCTCTGGGGCCAACGTCCTGACTTTC. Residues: CASSDRTISGANVLTF.

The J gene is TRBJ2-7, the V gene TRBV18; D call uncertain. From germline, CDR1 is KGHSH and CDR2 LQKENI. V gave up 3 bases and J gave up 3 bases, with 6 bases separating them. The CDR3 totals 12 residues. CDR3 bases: TGTGCCAGCTCACCCAAAAACTACGAGCAGTACTTC. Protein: CASSPKNYEQYF.

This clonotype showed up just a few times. This CDR3 is CASSTGNYGYTF. CDR3 DNA sequence: TGTGCCAGCAGCACAGGAAACTATGGCTACACCTTC. The chain employs TRBV12-3 or TRBV12-4 and TRBJ1-2, with D perhaps matching TRBD1 (5 bases). This CDR3 spans 12 amino acids. V shed 6 bases and J shed 2 bases, with 7 bases lying between them.

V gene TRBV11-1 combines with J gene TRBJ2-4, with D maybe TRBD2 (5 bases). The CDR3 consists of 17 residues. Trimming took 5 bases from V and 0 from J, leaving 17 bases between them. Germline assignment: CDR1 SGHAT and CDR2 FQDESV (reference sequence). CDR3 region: CASSAWGVSEAKNIQYF. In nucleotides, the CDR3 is TGTGCCAGCAGCGCCTGGGGAGTCTCTGAAGCCAAAAACATTCAGTACTTC.

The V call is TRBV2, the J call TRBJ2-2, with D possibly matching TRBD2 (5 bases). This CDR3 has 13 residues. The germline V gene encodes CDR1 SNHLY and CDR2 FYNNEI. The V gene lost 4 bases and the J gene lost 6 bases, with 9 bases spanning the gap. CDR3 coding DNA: TGTGCCAGCAGTGGAGGGTACCCCGGGGAGCTGTTTTTT. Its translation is CASSGGYPGELFF.

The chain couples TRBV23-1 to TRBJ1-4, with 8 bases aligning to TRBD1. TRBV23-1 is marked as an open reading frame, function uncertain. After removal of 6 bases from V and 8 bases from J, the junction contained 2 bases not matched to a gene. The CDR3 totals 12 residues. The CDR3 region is CASRDREEKLFF. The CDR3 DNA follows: TGCGCCAGCAGGGACAGGGAGGAAAAACTGTTTTTT.

Written as DNA, the CDR3 is TGTGCCAGCAGCCGGGGACAGCTTGGTGAGCAGTACTTC. Residues: CASSRGQLGEQYF. The chain recombines TRBV11-3 with TRBJ2-7; 7 bases match TRBD1. The junction had 8 bases not matched to a gene; V was cut back by 5 bases and J by 7 bases. The CDR3 sequence is 13 residues long. The germline V gene has CDR1 SGHNT and CDR2 YENEEA.

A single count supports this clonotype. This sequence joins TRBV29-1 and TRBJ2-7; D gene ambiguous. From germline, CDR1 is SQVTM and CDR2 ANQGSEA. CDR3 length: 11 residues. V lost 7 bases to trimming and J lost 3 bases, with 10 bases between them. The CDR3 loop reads CSARADYEQYF. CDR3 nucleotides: TGCAGCGCCCGGGCAGACTACGAGCAGTACTTC.

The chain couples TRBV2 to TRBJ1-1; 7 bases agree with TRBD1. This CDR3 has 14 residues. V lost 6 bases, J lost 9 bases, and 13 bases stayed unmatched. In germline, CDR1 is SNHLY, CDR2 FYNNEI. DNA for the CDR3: TGTGCCAGCAGCCGGGACAGCCCCGCCGGCCAAGCTTTCTTT. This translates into CASSRDSPAGQAFF.

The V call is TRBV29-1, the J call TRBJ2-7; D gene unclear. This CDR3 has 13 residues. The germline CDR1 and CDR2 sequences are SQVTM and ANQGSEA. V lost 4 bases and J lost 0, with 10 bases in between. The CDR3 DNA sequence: TGCAGCGTTGCCCCAGATTTCTCCTACGAGCAGTACTTC. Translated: CSVAPDFSYEQYF.

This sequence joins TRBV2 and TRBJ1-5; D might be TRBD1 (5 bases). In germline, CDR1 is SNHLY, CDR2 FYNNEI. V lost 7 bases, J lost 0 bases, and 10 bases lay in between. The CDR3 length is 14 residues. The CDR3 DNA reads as TGTGCCAGCAATGAGAGGGGTAGCAATCAGCCCCAGCATTTT. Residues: CASNERGSNQPQHF.

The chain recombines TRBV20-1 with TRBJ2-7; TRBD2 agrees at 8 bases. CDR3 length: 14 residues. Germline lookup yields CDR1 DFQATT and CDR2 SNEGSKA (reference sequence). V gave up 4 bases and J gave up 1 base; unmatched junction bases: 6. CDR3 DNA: TGCAGTGCTACGGGGACTAGATCTTCCTACGAGCAGTACTTC. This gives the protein CSATGTRSSYEQYF.

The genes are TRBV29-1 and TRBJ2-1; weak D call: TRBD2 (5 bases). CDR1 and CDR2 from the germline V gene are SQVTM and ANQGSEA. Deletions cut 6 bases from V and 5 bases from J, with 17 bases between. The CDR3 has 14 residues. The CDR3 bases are TGCAGCGTAGGAGGCTCTCCGATAAACAATGAGCAGTTCTTC. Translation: CSVGGSPINNEQFF.

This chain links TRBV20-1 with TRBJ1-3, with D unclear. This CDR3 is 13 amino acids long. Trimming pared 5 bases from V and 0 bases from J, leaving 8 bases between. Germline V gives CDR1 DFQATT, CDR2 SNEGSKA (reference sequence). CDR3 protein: CSASVYSGNTIYF. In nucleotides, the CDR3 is TGCAGTGCTTCTGTTTACTCTGGAAACACCATATATTTT.

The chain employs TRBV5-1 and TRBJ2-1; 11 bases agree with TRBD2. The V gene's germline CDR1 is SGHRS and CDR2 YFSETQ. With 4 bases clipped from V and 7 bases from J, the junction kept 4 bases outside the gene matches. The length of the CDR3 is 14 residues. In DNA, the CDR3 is TGCGCCAGCAGCGGGACTAGCGGTTCAAATGAGCAGTTCTTC. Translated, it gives CASSGTSGSNEQFF.

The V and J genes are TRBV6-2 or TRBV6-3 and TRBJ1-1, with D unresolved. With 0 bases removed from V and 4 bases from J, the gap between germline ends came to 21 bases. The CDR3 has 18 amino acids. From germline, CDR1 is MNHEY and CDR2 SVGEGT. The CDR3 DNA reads TGTGCCAGCAGTTACTCGAGGCACAGCTACGATGTGGGCACTGAAGCTTTCTTT. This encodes CASSYSRHSYDVGTEAFF.

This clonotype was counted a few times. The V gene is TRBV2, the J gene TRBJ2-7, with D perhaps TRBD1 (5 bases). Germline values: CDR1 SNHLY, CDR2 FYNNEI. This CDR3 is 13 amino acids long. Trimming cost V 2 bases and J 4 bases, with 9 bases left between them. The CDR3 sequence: CASSESGLYEQYF. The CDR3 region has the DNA TGTGCCAGCAGTGAATCAGGGTTATACGAGCAGTACTTC.

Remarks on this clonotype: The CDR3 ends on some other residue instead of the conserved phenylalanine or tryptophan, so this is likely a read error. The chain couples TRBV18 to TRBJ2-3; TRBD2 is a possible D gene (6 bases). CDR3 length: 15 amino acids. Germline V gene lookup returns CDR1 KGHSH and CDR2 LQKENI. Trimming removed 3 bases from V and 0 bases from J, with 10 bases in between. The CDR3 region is CASSPIAVSTDTQYL. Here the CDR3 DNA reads TGTGCCAGCTCACCTATAGCGGTTAGCACAGATACGCAGTATTTG.

The CDR3 here is CASSEQFEKLFF. The CDR3 DNA reads as TGTGCCAGCAGTGAACAGTTTGAAAAACTGTTTTTT. The chain joins TRBV2 to TRBJ1-4; D gene unclear. V was pared by 2 bases and J by 7 bases, with 5 bases between. The CDR3 consists of 12 residues. Germline loops: CDR1 SNHLY, CDR2 FYNNEI.

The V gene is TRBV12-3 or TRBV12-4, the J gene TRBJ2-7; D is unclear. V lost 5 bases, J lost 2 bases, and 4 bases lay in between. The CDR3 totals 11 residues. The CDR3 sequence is CASSRAYEQYF. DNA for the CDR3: TGTGCCAGCAGTCGGGCCTACGAGCAGTACTTC.

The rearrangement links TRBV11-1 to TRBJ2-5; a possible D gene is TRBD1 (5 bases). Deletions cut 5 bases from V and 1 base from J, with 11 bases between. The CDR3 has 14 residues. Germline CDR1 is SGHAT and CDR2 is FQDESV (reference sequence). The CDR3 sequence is CASSPTVPQETQYF. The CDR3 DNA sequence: TGTGCCAGCAGCCCGACAGTCCCCCAAGAGACCCAGTACTTC. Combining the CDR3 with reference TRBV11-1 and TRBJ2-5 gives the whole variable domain EAEVAQSPRYKITEKSQAVAFWCDPISGHATLYWYRQILGQGPELLVQFQDESVVDDSQLPKDRFSAERLKGVDSTLKIQPAELGDSAMYLCASSPTVPQETQYFGPGTRLLVL.